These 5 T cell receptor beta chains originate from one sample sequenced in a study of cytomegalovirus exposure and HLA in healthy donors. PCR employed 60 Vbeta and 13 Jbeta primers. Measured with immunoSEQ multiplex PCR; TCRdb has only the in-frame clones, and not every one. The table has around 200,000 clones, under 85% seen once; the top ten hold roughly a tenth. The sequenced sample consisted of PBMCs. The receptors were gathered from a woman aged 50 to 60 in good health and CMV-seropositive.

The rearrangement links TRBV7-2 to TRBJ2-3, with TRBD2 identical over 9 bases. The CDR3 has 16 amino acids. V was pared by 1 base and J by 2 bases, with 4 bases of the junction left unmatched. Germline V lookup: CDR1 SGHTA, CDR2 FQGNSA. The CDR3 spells CASSLGGGGATDTQYF. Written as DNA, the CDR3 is TGTGCCAGCAGCTTAGGGGGCGGGGGGGCCACAGATACGCAGTATTTT.

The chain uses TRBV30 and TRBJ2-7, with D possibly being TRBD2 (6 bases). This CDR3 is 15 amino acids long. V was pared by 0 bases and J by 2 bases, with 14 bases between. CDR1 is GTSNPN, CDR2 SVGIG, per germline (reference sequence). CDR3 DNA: TGTGCCTGGAGTGTGGGTGGGACTGCTACCTACGAGCAGTACTTC. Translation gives CAWSVGGTATYEQYF.

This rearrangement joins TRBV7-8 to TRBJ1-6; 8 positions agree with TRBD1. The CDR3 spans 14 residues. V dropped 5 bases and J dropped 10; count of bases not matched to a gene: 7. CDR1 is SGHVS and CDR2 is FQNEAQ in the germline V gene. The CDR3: CASSPGQGRSPLHF. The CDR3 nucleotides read TGTGCCAGCAGCCCCGGACAGGGAAGGTCACCCCTCCACTTT.

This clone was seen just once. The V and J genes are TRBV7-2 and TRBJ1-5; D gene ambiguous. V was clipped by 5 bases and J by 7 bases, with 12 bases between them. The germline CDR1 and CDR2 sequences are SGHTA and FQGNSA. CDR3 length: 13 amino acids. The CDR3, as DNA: TGTGCCAGCAGCACAAAAACAGAGCAGCCCCAGCATTTT. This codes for CASSTKTEQPQHF.

The CDR3 sequence is CSSGGEYGYTF. In DNA form, the CDR3 reads TGCAGCTCTGGGGGGGAATATGGCTACACCTTC. The chain couples TRBV29-1 to TRBJ1-2; D is possibly TRBD1 (5 bases). V was clipped by 8 bases and J by 5 bases, with 12 bases between them. The CDR3 runs to 11 residues. CDR1 and CDR2 from the germline V gene are SQVTM and ANQGSEA.